Shown below are 25 T cell receptor beta chains from a single sample sequenced in a study of blood T cells in healthy people across ages (dated by TCRdb to between 2015 and 2017). Library creation used 5' RACE. Instrument on record: Illumina HiSeq 2500. The second PCR ran for roughly 7 to 12 cycles and used a J-beta primer mix along with a sample-barcoded 5' primer. TCRdb trimmed the raw reads at Q25, called clones with MiXCR and kept productive beta chains. CDR3 protein sequences are deduplicated, and each keeps its most common genes and DNA. Across this sample there are around 1,000,000 distinct CDR3 sequences, with roughly 24% seen only once. Around 0.75% of the sample is taken by the ten largest. This same sample was also part of a study on T cells of mothers and their children.

Sequencing was done on a sample of blood. These receptors all come from a girl aged 2 to 10 in good health.

This CDR3 is CSARQAGTGDLYGYTF. CDR3 DNA sequence: TGCAGTGCTAGGCAAGCCGGGACAGGGGACCTCTATGGCTACACCTTC. The chain links TRBV20-1 to TRBJ1-2; TRBD1 aligns across 10 bases. Per the germline V gene, CDR1 is DFQATT and CDR2 is SNEGSKA (reference sequence). J gave up 4 bases and V 3 bases, and 11 bases lay outside the gene matches. The CDR3 has 16 residues.

This clonotype was seen ten or more times. One end of the junction fails to match germline, which may point to a read error. This chain uses TRBV5-1 with TRBJ2-5; D is unresolved. CDR1 and CDR2 from the germline V gene are SGHRS and YFSETQ. There are 13 residues in the CDR3. CDR3 bases: TGTGCCAGCAGTTTTTTGGGGCAAGAGACCCAGTACTTC. It is translated as CASSFLGQETQYF.

The rearrangement links TRBV20-1 to TRBJ2-2; 7 bases are a match to TRBD2. The CDR3 spans 16 residues. Germline V gives CDR1 DFQATT, CDR2 SNEGSKA (reference sequence). V shed 0 bases and J 2 bases; nucleotides not matched to a gene: 6. The CDR3 here is CSARDLAGVNTGELFF. The CDR3 DNA sequence: TGCAGTGCTAGAGATCTGGCGGGGGTAAACACCGGGGAGCTGTTTTTT.

A few counts support this clonotype. V gene TRBV5-1 combines with J gene TRBJ1-1; weak D call: TRBD1 (5 bases). Per the germline V gene, CDR1 is SGHRS and CDR2 is YFSETQ. This CDR3 is 15 amino acids long. Trimming removed 4 bases from V and 0 bases from J, with 13 bases in between. CDR3 sequence (DNA): TGCGCCAGCAGCGCCGGGACGGGCATGAACACTGAAGCTTTCTTT. Translation: CASSAGTGMNTEAFF.

V is TRBV14 and J is TRBJ2-7, with no clear D. The V gene's germline CDR1 is SGHDN and CDR2 FVKESK. V lost 4 bases and J lost 2, with 12 bases in between. The length of the CDR3 is 14 residues. The CDR3 region has the DNA TGTGCCAGCAGCCTAATGCCAGGTCCCTACGAGCAGTACTTC. Translating gives CASSLMPGPYEQYF.

On this clonotype itself: This likely comes from a read error, as the CDR3 has no conserved phenylalanine or tryptophan at its end. This chain links TRBV18 with TRBJ2-5, with D unclear. Germline V CDR1 and CDR2: KGHSH, LQKENI. V gave up 6 bases and J gave up 0 bases, with 11 bases separating them. The CDR3 consists of 14 residues. In DNA form, the CDR3 reads TGTGCCAGCTCTCTACGCCTGTACCAAGAGACCCAGTACTCC. Protein product: CASSLRLYQETQYS.

V usage is TRBV13 and J usage is TRBJ1-1; 8 bases align to TRBD1. The CDR3 consists of 13 residues. Germline loops: CDR1 PRHDT, CDR2 FYEKMQ (reference sequence). V lost 11 bases and J lost 4; bases outside the gene matches: 9. The CDR3 is CAGGQGLGTEAFF. CDR3 nucleotides: TGTGCCGGCGGACAGGGACTAGGCACTGAAGCTTTCTTT.

This clonotype was found many times. The genes are TRBV7-2 and TRBJ1-2; 9 nucleotides line up with TRBD1. Germline V CDR1 and CDR2: SGHTA, FQGNSA. The CDR3 has 13 amino acids. V was clipped by 5 bases and J by 4 bases; unmatched bases: 2. CDR3 sequence reads: CASSPTGGYGYTF. The CDR3 DNA reads TGTGCCAGCAGCCCGACAGGGGGCTATGGCTACACCTTC.

This clonotype has a handful of counts. The chain carries TRBV20-1 and TRBJ2-3; maybe TRBD1 (5 bases). Germline V gene data show CDR1 as DFQATT and CDR2 as SNEGSKA (reference sequence). The CDR3 runs to 15 residues. V lost 2 bases and J lost 2, with 14 bases in between. CDR3 loop: CSARQGEAITDTQYF. Written as DNA, the CDR3 is TGCAGTGCTAGACAGGGCGAAGCTATCACAGATACGCAGTATTTT.

This clonotype was detected a few times. V gene TRBV3-1 combines with J gene TRBJ2-7, with D tentatively TRBD2 (6 bases). V was clipped by 2 bases and J by 4 bases, with 15 bases between them. Per the germline V gene, CDR1 is LGHDT and CDR2 is YNNKEL (reference sequence). The CDR3 sequence is 15 residues long. The CDR3 DNA reads TGTGCCAGCAGCCAATTAGATGATCTAGCGTACGAGCAGTACTTC. It codes for CASSQLDDLAYEQYF.

The rearrangement links TRBV7-3 to TRBJ2-5; D possibly corresponds to TRBD1 (6 bases). Near its end, the DNA agrees better with TRBJ2-1, so the J call may be wrong. The germline V gene has CDR1 SGHTA and CDR2 FQGTGA. The CDR3 is 13 residues long. The DNA for the CDR3 is TGTGCCAGCAGCGTACAGAGCAGGGGTGAGCAGTTCTTC. Protein: CASSVQSRGEQFF.

Here the CDR3 DNA reads TGTGCCAGCACCGGGGAACGTAACTATGGCTACACCTTC. As protein: CASTGERNYGYTF. This chain links TRBV6-1 with TRBJ1-2; D remains unclear. Per germline, CDR1 MNHNS and CDR2 SASEGT. The CDR3 spans 13 residues. Trimming took 7 bases from V and 1 from J, leaving 10 bases between them.

In its sample, this clonotype was seen a few times. The chain's CDR3 is CASSPNSATNEKLFF. The CDR3 coding sequence is TGCGCCAGCAGCCCCAACAGTGCAACTAATGAAAAACTGTTTTTT. The chain carries TRBV5-1 and TRBJ1-4; D gene uncertain. The CDR3 extends over 15 amino acids. With 4 bases removed from V and 0 bases from J, the gap between germline ends came to 10 bases. CDR1 is SGHRS and CDR2 is YFSETQ in the germline V gene.

This clonotype was counted once. This chain uses TRBV7-9 with TRBJ2-3; weak D call: TRBD2 (6 bases). The CDR3 has 15 residues. V was cut by 2 bases and J by 2 bases, with 11 bases left in between. Germline values: CDR1 SEHNR, CDR2 FQNEAQ (reference sequence). CDR3 DNA: TGTGCCAGCAGCTTACTAGCGCCAACCACAGATACGCAGTATTTT. It yields the protein CASSLLAPTTDTQYF. Complete variable domain (other parts from reference TRBV7-9 and TRBJ2-3): DTGVSQNPRHKITKRGQNVTFRCDPISEHNRLYWYRQTLGQGPEFLTYFQNEAQLEKSRLLSDRFSAERPKGSFSTLEIQRTEQGDSAMYLCASSLLAPTTDTQYFGPGTRLTVL.

This clonotype appeared a few times. The chain recombines TRBV4-3 with TRBJ2-7, with D possibly being TRBD1 or TRBD2 (6 bases each). The germline V and J ends were trimmed by 0 bases and 6 bases, with 15 bases remaining between them. The length of the CDR3 is 15 residues. Germline CDR1 LGHNA, CDR2 YSLEER. The CDR3 loop is CASSQDLVPGAEQYF. The CDR3 nucleotides are TGCGCCAGCAGCCAAGACCTGGTGCCGGGGGCCGAGCAGTACTTC.

The table lists this clonotype with a few counts. The CDR3 DNA reads TGCAGCGTTGTAAACCTGCGGGGCGCTGAAGCTTTCTTT. Protein product: CSVVNLRGAEAFF. The chain joins TRBV29-1 to TRBJ1-1, with D possibly TRBD1 on 5 matching bases. The CDR3 runs to 13 residues. Germline V gene sequence: CDR1 SQVTM, CDR2 ANQGSEA. Between the trimmed V and J ends, which lost 4 bases and 6 bases, there was a span of 15 bases.

This clonotype was detected only a few times. V and J are TRBV7-3 and TRBJ2-5; no definite D call. The DNA end is a closer match to TRBJ2-7, so the J assignment may be wrong. The CDR3 totals 12 residues. CDR1 is SGHTA, CDR2 FQGTGA, per germline. In nucleotides, the CDR3 is TGTGCCAGCAGCTCGCTAGTAGGCGAGCAGTACTTC. Translation: CASSSLVGEQYF.

The chain joins TRBV6-4 to TRBJ2-3, with TRBD2 matching 9 bases. The ends lost 4 bases at V and 2 bases at J; junction bases unmatched: 4. In germline, CDR1 is MRHNA, CDR2 SNTAGT. The CDR3 sequence is 15 residues long. DNA for the CDR3: TGTGCCAGCAGTGCGCTAGCGGGGAACACAGATACGCAGTATTTT. Translation: CASSALAGNTDTQYF.

This clonotype was observed a handful of times. The chain employs TRBV20-1 and TRBJ1-1, with D possibly TRBD1 on 5 matching bases. Germline V gene sequence: CDR1 DFQATT, CDR2 SNEGSKA (reference sequence). The CDR3 contains 14 residues. Trimming pared 0 bases from V and 4 bases from J, leaving 12 bases between. CDR3 sequence: CSARDLGVSTEAFF. For the CDR3, the DNA is TGCAGTGCTAGAGATTTAGGGGTGAGCACTGAAGCTTTCTTT.

This clonotype was detected a few times. The chain uses TRBV27 and TRBJ1-6, with unresolved D. In germline, CDR1 is MNHEY, CDR2 SMNVEV (reference sequence). V was cut by 8 bases and J by 0 bases, with 14 bases left in between. The CDR3 spans 16 residues. The CDR3 nucleotides read TGTGCCAGCGGAATCGCCGGGAGCTCCTATAATTCACCCCTCCACTTT. Its protein is CASGIAGSSYNSPLHF.

The genes are TRBV12-3 or TRBV12-4 and TRBJ2-5; 9 bases match TRBD2. V gave up 2 bases and J gave up 7 bases; unmatched junction bases: 17. The CDR3 runs 18 residues. CDR3 sequence (DNA): TGTGCCAGCAGTTTAAATGAAGCGGGAGGTAACCCCGGGGCGACCCAGTACTTC. Translating gives CASSLNEAGGNPGATQYF.

V usage is TRBV20-1 and J usage is TRBJ2-1; D uncertain. Near its end, the DNA agrees better with TRBJ2-7, so the J call may be wrong. Germline lookup yields CDR1 DFQATT and CDR2 SNEGSKA (reference sequence). There are 13 residues in the CDR3. The CDR3 here is CSARQQPNYEQYF. The DNA of the CDR3 is TGCAGTGCCCGACAACAGCCGAACTACGAGCAGTACTTC.

The chain is built from TRBV6-5 and TRBJ2-1; no firm D call. The DNA end favors TRBJ2-7, so the J call may be wrong. The germline V gene encodes CDR1 MNHEY and CDR2 SVGAGI. The CDR3 has 14 residues. Here the CDR3 DNA reads TGTGCCAGCAGTTACGCGGCAGCCGCCTACGAGCAGTACTTC. This gives the protein CASSYAAAAYEQYF.

This clonotype came up a few times. The J gene is TRBJ1-4, the V gene TRBV5-1; tentative D call: TRBD1 (6 bases). V was cut by 5 bases and J by 3 bases, with 14 bases left in between. Germline lookup yields CDR1 SGHRS and CDR2 YFSETQ. This CDR3 region has 15 residues. CDR3 loop: CASRTTGIPNEKLFF. CDR3 bases: TGCGCCAGCAGGACTACAGGGATTCCTAATGAAAAACTGTTTTTT.

The chain joins TRBV7-8 to TRBJ2-7, with TRBD1 as a possible D gene (6 bases). Trimming removed 4 bases at V and 1 base at J, with 20 bases between. CDR1 is SGHVS, CDR2 FQNEAQ, per germline. This CDR3 contains 17 residues. This CDR3 is CASSSPGGRTESYEQYF. CDR3 DNA sequence: TGTGCCAGCAGCTCACCCGGCGGGCGGACAGAATCCTACGAGCAGTACTTC.